The sequence of this TCR beta chain was determined in a study of identifying expanded T cells in peripheral blood. Regarding the study as a whole: About 1.2 clones differed between technical replicates, versus about 17 and 20 over time.

This clone showed up just a few times. What it recognizes is unknown. The CDR3 length is 12 residues. The V and J ends lost 5 bases and 8 bases respectively, with 9 bases between them. Germline CDR1 SGHAT, CDR2 FQNNGV. Profiling relied on immunoSEQ multiplex PCR, and the TCRdb table lists in-frame clones only, not all of them. The sample yields approximately 100,000 clones, roughly 87% seen once. Sequenced: blood. The TCR originated in a person aged 18 to 75 in good health. The chain uses TRBV11-2 and TRBJ1-4; D might be TRBD1 (5 bases). This CDR3 reads CASSLGGEKLFF. CDR3 sequence (DNA): TGTGCCAGCAGCCTGGGGGGGGAAAAACTGTTTTTT.